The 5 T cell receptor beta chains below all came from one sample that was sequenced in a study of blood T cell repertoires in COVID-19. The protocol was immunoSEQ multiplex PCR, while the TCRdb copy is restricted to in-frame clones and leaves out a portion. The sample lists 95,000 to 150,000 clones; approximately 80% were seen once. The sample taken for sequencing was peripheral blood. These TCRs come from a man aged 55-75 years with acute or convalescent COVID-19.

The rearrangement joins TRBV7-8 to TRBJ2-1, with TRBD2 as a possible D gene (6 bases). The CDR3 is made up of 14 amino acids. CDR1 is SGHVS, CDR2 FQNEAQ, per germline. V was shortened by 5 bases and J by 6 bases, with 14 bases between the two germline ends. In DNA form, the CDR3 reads TGTGCCAGCAGCCTATCCGGGAGCCTCAATGAGCAGTTCTTC. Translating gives CASSLSGSLNEQFF.

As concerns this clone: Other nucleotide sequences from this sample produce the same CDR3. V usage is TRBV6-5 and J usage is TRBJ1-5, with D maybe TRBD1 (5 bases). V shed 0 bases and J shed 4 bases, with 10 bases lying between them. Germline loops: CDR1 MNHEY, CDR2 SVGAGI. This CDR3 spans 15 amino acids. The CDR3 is CASSYSSRGNQPQHF. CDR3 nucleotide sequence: TGTGCCAGCAGTTACTCAAGTAGGGGAAATCAGCCCCAGCATTTT.

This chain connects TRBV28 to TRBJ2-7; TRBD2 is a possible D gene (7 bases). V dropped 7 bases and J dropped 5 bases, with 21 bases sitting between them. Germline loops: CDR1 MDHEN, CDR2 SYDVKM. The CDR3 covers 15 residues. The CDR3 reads CASTQGGEGNNEQYF. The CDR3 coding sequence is TGTGCCAGCACCCAAGGGGGGGAGGGCAATAACGAGCAGTACTTC.

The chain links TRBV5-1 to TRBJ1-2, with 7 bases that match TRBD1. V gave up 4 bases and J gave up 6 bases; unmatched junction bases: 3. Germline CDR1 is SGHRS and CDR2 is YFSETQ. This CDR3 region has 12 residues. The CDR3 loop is CASSPDRDGYTF. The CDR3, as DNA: TGCGCCAGCAGCCCCGACAGGGATGGCTACACCTTC.

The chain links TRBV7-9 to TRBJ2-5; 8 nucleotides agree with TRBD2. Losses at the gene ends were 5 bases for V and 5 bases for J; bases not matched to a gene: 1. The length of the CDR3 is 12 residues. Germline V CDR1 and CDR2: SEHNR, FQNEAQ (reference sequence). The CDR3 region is CASSPSGETQYF. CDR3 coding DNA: TGTGCCAGCAGCCCTAGCGGGGAGACCCAGTACTTC.